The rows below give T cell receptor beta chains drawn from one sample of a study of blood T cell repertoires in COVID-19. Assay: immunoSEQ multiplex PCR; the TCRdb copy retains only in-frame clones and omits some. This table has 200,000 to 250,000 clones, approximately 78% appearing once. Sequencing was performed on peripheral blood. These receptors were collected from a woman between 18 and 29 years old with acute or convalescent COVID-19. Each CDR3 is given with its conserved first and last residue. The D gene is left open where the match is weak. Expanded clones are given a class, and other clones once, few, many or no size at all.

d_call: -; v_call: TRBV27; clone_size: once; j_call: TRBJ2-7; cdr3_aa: CASSPQGYEQYF; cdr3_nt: TGTGCCAGCAGCCCACAGGGCTACGAGCAGTACTTC
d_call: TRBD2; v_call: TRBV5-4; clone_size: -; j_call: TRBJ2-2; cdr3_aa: CASTPGGLPYTGELFF; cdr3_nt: TGTGCCAGCACCCCGGGAGGGCTCCCCTACACCGGGGAGCTGTTTTTT
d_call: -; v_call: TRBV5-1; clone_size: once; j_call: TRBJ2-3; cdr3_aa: CASSRDTRGVNGGTDTQYF; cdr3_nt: TGCGCCAGCAGCAGGGACACCCGGGGAGTAAATGGGGGCACAGATACGCAGTATTTT
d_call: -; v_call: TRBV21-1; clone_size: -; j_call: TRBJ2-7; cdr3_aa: CASSIPGARRPYEQYF; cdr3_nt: TGTGCCAGCAGCATACCGGGAGCCCGAAGGCCGTACGAGCAGTACTTC
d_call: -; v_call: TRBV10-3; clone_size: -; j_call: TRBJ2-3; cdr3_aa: CAYGVEEEADTQYF; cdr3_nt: TGTGCCTACGGCGTCGAGGAGGAAGCAGATACGCAGTATTTT
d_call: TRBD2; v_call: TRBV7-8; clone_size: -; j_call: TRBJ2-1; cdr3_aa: CASSLAGGSVWYEQFF; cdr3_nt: TGTGCCAGCAGCTTAGCTGGCGGGAGCGTTTGGTATGAGCAGTTCTTC
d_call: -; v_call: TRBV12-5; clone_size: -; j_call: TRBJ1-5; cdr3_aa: CASGLPGQPQHF; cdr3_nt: TGTGCTAGTGGTCTCCCGGGTCAGCCCCAGCATTTT
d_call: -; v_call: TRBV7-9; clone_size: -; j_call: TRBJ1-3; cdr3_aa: CASSLVYGGPGNTIYF; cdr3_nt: TGTGCCAGCAGCTTAGTGTACGGGGGGCCTGGAAACACCATATATTTT
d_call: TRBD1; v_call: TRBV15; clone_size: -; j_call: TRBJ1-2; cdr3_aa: CATSRKGTDYGYTF; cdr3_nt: TGTGCCACCAGCAGAAAAGGGACAGACTATGGCTACACCTTC
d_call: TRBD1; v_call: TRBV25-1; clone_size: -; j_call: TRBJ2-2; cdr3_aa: CASSTQGQGTGELFF; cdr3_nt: TGTGCCAGCAGTACGCAAGGACAGGGGACCGGGGAGCTGTTTTTT
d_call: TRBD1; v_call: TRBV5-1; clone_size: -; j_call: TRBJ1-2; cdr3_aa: CASSLSGQGARGYTF; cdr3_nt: TGCGCCAGCAGCTTGTCAGGGCAGGGGGCACGTGGCTACACCTTC
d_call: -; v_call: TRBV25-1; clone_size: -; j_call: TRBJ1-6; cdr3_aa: CASSDKQYRVPPLHF; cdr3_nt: TGTGCCAGCAGTGATAAACAGTACAGGGTACCACCCCTCCACTTT
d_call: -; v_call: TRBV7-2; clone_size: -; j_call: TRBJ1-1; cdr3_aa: CASSSGTEAFF; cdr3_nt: TGTGCCAGCAGCTCCGGCACTGAAGCTTTCTTT
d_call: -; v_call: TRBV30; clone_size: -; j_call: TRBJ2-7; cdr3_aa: CAWSRGAYSYEQYF; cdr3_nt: TGTGCCTGGAGCCGGGGGGCCTACTCCTACGAGCAGTACTTC
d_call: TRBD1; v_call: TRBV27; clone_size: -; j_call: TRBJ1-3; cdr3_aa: CASSPRTGLKGNTIYF; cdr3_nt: TGTGCCAGCAGTCCCCGGACAGGGTTGAAAGGAAACACCATATATTTT
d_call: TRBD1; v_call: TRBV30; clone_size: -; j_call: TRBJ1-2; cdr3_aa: CAWSVQGTVEIYFYGYTF; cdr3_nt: TGTGCCTGGAGTGTACAAGGGACAGTGGAGATCTATTTCTATGGCTACACCTTC
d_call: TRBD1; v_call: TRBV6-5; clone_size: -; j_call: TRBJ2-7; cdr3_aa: CASPGQGAHEQYF; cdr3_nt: TGTGCCAGCCCGGGACAGGGGGCACACGAGCAGTACTTC
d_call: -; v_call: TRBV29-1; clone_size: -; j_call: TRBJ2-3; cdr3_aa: CSVPRADTQYF; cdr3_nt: TGCAGCGTCCCCAGGGCCGATACGCAGTATTTT
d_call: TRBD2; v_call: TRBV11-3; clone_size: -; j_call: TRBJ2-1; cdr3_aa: CASSLAGTSGGNEQFF; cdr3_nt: TGTGCCAGCAGCTTAGCGGGGACTAGTGGAGGAAATGAGCAGTTCTTC
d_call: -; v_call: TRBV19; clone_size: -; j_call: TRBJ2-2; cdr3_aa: CASSWGPQNTGELFF; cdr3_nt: TGTGCCAGTAGCTGGGGGCCGCAAAACACCGGGGAGCTGTTTTTT
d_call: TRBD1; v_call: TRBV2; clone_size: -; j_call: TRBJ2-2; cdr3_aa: CASSEAIFSDRDGTGELFF; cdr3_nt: TGTGCCAGCAGTGAAGCGATCTTTTCCGACAGGGACGGCACCGGGGAGCTGTTTTTT
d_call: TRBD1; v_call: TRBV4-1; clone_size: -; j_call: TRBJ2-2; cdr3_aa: CASSQPRPGTGDTGELFF; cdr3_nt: TGCGCCAGCAGCCAACCGAGACCCGGGACAGGGGACACCGGGGAGCTGTTTTTT
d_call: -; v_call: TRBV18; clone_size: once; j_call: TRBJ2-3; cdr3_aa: CASSPLGPGGTDTQYF; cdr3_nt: TGTGCCAGCTCACCACTTGGGCCGGGAGGCACAGATACGCAGTATTTT
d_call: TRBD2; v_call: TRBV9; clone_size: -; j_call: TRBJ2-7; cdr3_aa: CASSVGTSHKNEQYF; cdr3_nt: TGTGCCAGCAGCGTTGGGACTAGCCATAAAAACGAGCAGTACTTC
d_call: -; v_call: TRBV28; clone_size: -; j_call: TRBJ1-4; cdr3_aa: CASSFGQLGTWGEKLFF; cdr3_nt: TGTGCCAGCAGTTTCGGACAATTGGGGACATGGGGTGAAAAACTGTTTTTT
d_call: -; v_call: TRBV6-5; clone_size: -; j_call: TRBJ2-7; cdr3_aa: CASDFGDSSYEQYF; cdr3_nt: TGTGCCAGCGATTTTGGAGACAGCTCCTACGAGCAGTACTTC
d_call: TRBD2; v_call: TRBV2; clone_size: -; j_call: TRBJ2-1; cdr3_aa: CASSGPTPSGTSGSLSYNEQFF; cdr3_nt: TGTGCCAGCAGTGGTCCGACACCGTCCGGGACTAGCGGGAGTTTGTCCTACAATGAGCAGTTCTTC
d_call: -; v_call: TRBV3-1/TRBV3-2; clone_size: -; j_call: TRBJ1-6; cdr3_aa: CASSQGSYNSPLHF; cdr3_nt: TGTGCCAGCAGCCAGGGCAGTTATAATTCACCCCTCCACTTT
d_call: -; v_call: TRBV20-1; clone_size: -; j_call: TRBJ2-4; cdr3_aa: CSASKGEVAKNIQYF; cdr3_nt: TGCAGTGCTAGTAAGGGAGAGGTGGCCAAAAACATTCAGTACTTC
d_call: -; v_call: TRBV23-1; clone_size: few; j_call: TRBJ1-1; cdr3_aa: CASRQGGDTEAFF; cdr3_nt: TGCGCCAGCAGGCAGGGAGGGGACACTGAAGCTTTCTTT
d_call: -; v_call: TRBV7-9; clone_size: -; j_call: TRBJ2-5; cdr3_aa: CASSLATGLEGETQYF; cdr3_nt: TGTGCCAGCAGCCTTGCCACAGGGTTGGAAGGAGAGACCCAGTACTTC
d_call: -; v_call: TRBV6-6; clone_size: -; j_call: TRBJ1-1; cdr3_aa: CASSYGALNTEAFF; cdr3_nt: TGTGCCAGCAGTTACGGGGCCTTGAACACTGAAGCTTTCTTT
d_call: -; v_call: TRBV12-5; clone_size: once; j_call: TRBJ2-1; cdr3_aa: CASGLVSGFSYNEQFF; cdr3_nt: TGTGCTAGTGGTTTGGTATCCGGGTTCTCCTACAATGAGCAGTTCTTC
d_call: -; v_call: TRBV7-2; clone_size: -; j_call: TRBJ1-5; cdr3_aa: CASSLFSQGDQPQHF; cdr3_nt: TGTGCCAGCAGCTTGTTCTCACAGGGCGATCAGCCCCAGCATTTT
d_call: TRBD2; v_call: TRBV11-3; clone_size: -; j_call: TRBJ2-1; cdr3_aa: CASSLDRSGSSYNEQFF; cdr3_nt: TGTGCCAGCAGCTTAGATCGGAGCGGGAGCTCCTACAATGAGCAGTTCTTC
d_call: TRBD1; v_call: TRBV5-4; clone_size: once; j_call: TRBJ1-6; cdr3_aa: CASSSGTVYNNSPLHF; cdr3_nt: TGTGCCAGCAGCTCAGGGACAGTCTATAATAATTCACCCCTCCACTTT
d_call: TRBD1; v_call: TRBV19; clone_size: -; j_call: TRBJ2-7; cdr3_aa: CASSPRTGSHEQYF; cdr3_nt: TGTGCCAGTAGTCCCAGGACAGGATCCCACGAGCAGTACTTC
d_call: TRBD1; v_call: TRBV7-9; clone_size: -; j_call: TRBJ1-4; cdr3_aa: CASSAQGAGEKLFF; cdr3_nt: TGTGCCAGCAGCGCACAGGGGGCTGGTGAAAAACTGTTTTTT
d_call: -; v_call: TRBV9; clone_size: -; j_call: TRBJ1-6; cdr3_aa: CASSVGGGLSPLHF; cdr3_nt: TGTGCCAGCAGCGTAGGCGGGGGGCTTTCACCCCTCCACTTT
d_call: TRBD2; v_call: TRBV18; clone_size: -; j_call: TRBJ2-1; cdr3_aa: CASSPGLGAVEQFF; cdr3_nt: TGTGCCAGCTCACCGGGACTAGGGGCGGTTGAGCAGTTCTTC
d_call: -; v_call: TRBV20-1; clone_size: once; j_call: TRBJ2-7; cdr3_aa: CSASYMARGDEQYF; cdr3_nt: TGCAGTGCTAGTTATATGGCCAGGGGTGACGAGCAGTACTTC
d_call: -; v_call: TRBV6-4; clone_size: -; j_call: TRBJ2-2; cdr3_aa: CASSAQGYTGELFF; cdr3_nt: TGTGCCAGCAGCGCCCAGGGTTACACCGGGGAGCTGTTTTTT
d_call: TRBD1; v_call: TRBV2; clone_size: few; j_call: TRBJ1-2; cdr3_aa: CASRGTGGIYGYTF; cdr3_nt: TGTGCCAGCAGGGGGACAGGGGGGATCTATGGCTACACCTTC
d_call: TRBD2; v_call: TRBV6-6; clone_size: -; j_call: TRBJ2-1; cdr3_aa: CASSRGTSGRANNEQFF; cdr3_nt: TGTGCCAGCAGCCGAGGGACTAGCGGGAGGGCCAACAATGAGCAGTTCTTC
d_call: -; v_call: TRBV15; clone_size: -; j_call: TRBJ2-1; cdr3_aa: CATSRDLGSSYNEQFF; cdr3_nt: TGTGCCACCAGCAGAGATCTCGGGAGCTCCTACAATGAGCAGTTCTTC